Below are 27 T cell receptor beta chains sequenced from a single sample in a study of human T cells and chemical hapten exposure. TCRdb independently ran MiXCR on the RACE reads; one entry per CDR3 protein. The table lists 65,000 to 100,000 distinct CDR3 sequences, around 6.7% of them singletons. Regarding time point: patch test 2, 6 weeks after DPC sensitization. Treatment denoted: therapeutic diphenylcyclopropenone sensitization with weekly scalp DPC. This sample comprised whole blood, obtained in connection with sensitization to the hapten diphenylcyclopropenone (DPC). The source of these receptors is a woman aged 25 to 39 with alopecia areata. Some clones in this sample may be carry-over from other donors' samples.

In nucleotides, the CDR3 is TGTGCCAGCAGCCCCAATAGGGGCTGGGATTCACCCCTCCACTTT. It translates to CASSPNRGWDSPLHF. The chain has TRBV11-2 and TRBJ1-6, with a weak D call TRBD1 (5 bases). Germline values: CDR1 SGHAT, CDR2 FQNNGV. The germline V and J ends were trimmed by 5 bases and 8 bases, with 16 bases remaining between them. The CDR3 has 15 amino acids.

On this clonotype itself: The junction departs from germline at one end; a sequencing error may be responsible. This chain joins TRBV7-6 and TRBJ1-6, with D possibly TRBD1 on 5 matching bases. This CDR3 region has 15 residues. In germline, CDR1 is SGHVS, CDR2 FNYEAQ. CDR3 sequence reads: CASSPNPGGGSPHHF. CDR3 DNA: TGTGCCAGCAGCCCTAACCCCGGGGGTGGTTCACCCCACCACTTT.

This clonotype has just a few counts. V is TRBV27 and J is TRBJ2-1, with D possibly matching TRBD1 (5 bases). CDR1 and CDR2 from the germline V gene are MNHEY and SMNVEV (reference sequence). Trimming took off 6 bases at V and 10 bases at J, with 13 bases between the two ends. The CDR3 is 12 amino acids. For the CDR3, the DNA is TGTGCCAGCAGCCTGCTAAGGGGAGAGCAGTTCTTC. Residues: CASSLLRGEQFF.

There are many counts of this clonotype. The V and J genes are TRBV2 and TRBJ2-1; 10 positions match TRBD2. Germline trimming cut 4 bases from V and 10 bases from J; bases unmatched to any gene: 16. The CDR3 runs 17 residues. Germline CDR1 SNHLY, CDR2 FYNNEI. In DNA, the CDR3 is TGTGCCAGCAGTGGAGTCGCAGGACTAGCGGTACCGGGGGAGCAGTTCTTC. Translation gives CASSGVAGLAVPGEQFF.

This clonotype was detected many times. The chain recombines TRBV18 with TRBJ2-5; D is undetermined. CDR1 and CDR2 from the germline V gene are KGHSH and LQKENI. There are 16 residues in the CDR3. The V gene lost 3 bases and the J gene lost 3 bases, with 17 bases spanning the gap. The CDR3 reads CASSPIDTLLEETQYF. DNA for the CDR3: TGTGCCAGCTCACCGATCGACACCCTCCTTGAAGAGACCCAGTACTTC.

This clonotype has just one count. The chain is built from TRBV2 and TRBJ1-1, with 7 bases that match TRBD1. CDR1 is SNHLY and CDR2 is FYNNEI in the germline V gene. The CDR3 is 13 residues long. The V gene end was trimmed by 7 bases and the J gene end by 5 bases; junction bases not matched to a gene: 7. The CDR3 spells CASTYDRETEAFF. The CDR3 DNA follows: TGTGCCAGCACCTACGACAGGGAGACTGAAGCTTTCTTT.

This clonotype was found many times. The V and J genes are TRBV5-1 and TRBJ2-6, with 7 bases lining up with TRBD2. The CDR3 has 17 residues. V lost 0 bases, J lost 0 bases, and 3 bases stayed unmatched. In germline, CDR1 is SGHRS, CDR2 YFSETQ. The CDR3 here is CASSLAGGSSGANVLTF. CDR3 nucleotides: TGCGCCAGCAGCTTGGCCGGGGGGAGCTCTGGGGCCAACGTCCTGACTTTC.

This clonotype was counted many times. The chain joins TRBV29-1 to TRBJ1-2, with D hard to call. CDR3 length equals 10 residues. Germline V gene lookup returns CDR1 SQVTM and CDR2 ANQGSEA. The V gene lost 3 bases and the J gene lost 3 bases, with 2 bases spanning the gap. The CDR3 reads CSVEYYGYTF. The CDR3 coding sequence is TGCAGCGTTGAGTACTATGGCTACACCTTC.

The genes are TRBV25-1 and TRBJ2-1, with D hard to call. The CDR3 is 15 residues long. V lost 4 bases, J lost 2 bases, and 12 bases lay in between. Germline assignment: CDR1 MGHDK and CDR2 SYGVNS. The CDR3 here is CASSADLGPYNEQFF. CDR3 nucleotides: TGTGCCAGCAGTGCCGATTTGGGTCCCTACAATGAGCAGTTCTTC.

Concerning this clonotype itself: The CDR3 ends on some other residue instead of the conserved phenylalanine or tryptophan, so this is likely a read error. It is unclear where the CDR3 begins or ends on the DNA, so no DNA is shown, and the CDR3 is as TCRdb lists it. The V and J genes are TRBV29-1 and TRBJ2-3; the table assigns TRBD1, which was not confirmed against the DNA. The CDR3 is made up of 13 amino acids, end residues included. Germline CDR1 SQVTM, CDR2 ANQGSEA. The CDR3: CSVGHVSTETQEV.

This clonotype was detected many times. This chain uses TRBV20-1 with TRBJ2-3; 10 bases map to TRBD2. CDR3 length: 15 amino acids. Germline V lookup: CDR1 DFQATT, CDR2 SNEGSKA (reference sequence). V was clipped by 6 bases and J by 3 bases; unmatched bases: 9. This chain's CDR3 is CSAWEAGGLTDTQYF. The CDR3 coding sequence is TGCAGTGCATGGGAAGCGGGGGGGCTGACAGATACGCAGTATTTT.

V is TRBV9 and J is TRBJ2-1, with 9 bases lining up with TRBD1. The CDR3 length is 14 residues. Germline V CDR1 and CDR2: SGDLS, YYNGEE. Trimming took 0 bases from V and 9 from J; bases not matched to a gene: 4. The CDR3 reads CASSVGDRVGEQFF. CDR3 coding DNA: TGTGCCAGCAGCGTAGGGGACAGGGTGGGTGAGCAGTTCTTC.

V gene TRBV14 combines with J gene TRBJ2-5; D is unresolved. Trimming took off 0 bases at V and 5 bases at J, with 7 bases between the two ends. The germline gives CDR1 SGHDN, CDR2 FVKESK. The CDR3 is 13 amino acids. In DNA, the CDR3 is TGTGCCAGCAGCCAAGATGTCCCGGAGACCCAGTACTTC. Translated, it gives CASSQDVPETQYF. The full variable domain, in which reference TRBV14 and TRBJ2-5 provide the parts outside the CDR3, is EAGVTQFPSHSVIEKGQTVTLRCDPISGHDNLYWYRRVMGKEIKFLLHFVKESKQDESGMPNNRFLAERTGGTYSTLKVQPAELEDSGVYFCASSQDVPETQYFGPGTRLLVL.

Points on this clonotype: Just one base apart from a much larger clone, this may be a read error. The chain has TRBV2 and TRBJ2-3, with D unclear. Trimming stripped 5 bases from V and 2 bases from J, with 11 bases between. This CDR3 is built from 14 residues. Germline CDR1 is SNHLY and CDR2 is FYNNEI. The CDR3 DNA reads as TGTGCCAGCAGTATCCGGGTGCTCACAGATACGCAGTATTTT. It specifies CASSIRVLTDTQYF.

Only a few counts were recorded for this clonotype. The V and J genes are TRBV20-1 and TRBJ1-5; TRBD1 matches at 9 bases. The CDR3 runs to 16 residues. The V gene's germline CDR1 is DFQATT and CDR2 SNEGSKA (reference sequence). With V trimmed by 0 bases and J by 3 bases, 6 bases remained unmatched. Here the CDR3 DNA reads TGCAGTGCTAGAGATCGGAGGACAGGGGACAATCAGCCCCAGCATTTT. Translation gives CSARDRRTGDNQPQHF.

This clonotype was recorded a few times. The CDR3 reads CASSPQGAEITEAFF. The CDR3 region has the DNA TGCGCCAGCAGTCCTCAGGGGGCGGAAATCACTGAAGCTTTCTTT. This chain links TRBV5-1 with TRBJ1-1, with TRBD1 matching over 8 bases. The V gene end was trimmed by 5 bases and the J gene end by 4 bases; junction bases not matched to a gene: 10. Germline V lookup: CDR1 SGHRS, CDR2 YFSETQ. The CDR3 contains 15 residues. Looking up the rest from reference TRBV5-1 and TRBJ1-1 gives the full variable domain: KAGVTQTPRYLIKTRGQQVTLSCSPISGHRSVSWYQQTPGQGLQFLFEYFSETQRNKGNFPGRFSGRQFSNSRSEMNVSTLELGDSALYLCASSPQGAEITEAFFGQGTRLTVV.

This clonotype was seen ten or more times. The chain has TRBV7-9 and TRBJ1-5; D remains unclear. The CDR3 loop spans 11 amino acids. Germline V gene lookup returns CDR1 SEHNR and CDR2 FQNEAQ (reference sequence). V lost 8 bases to trimming and J lost 6 bases, with 8 bases between them. CDR3 loop: CASGFSQPQHF. CDR3 in DNA: TGTGCCAGCGGTTTCTCTCAGCCCCAGCATTTT.

This clonotype was observed a few times. The chain links TRBV19 to TRBJ1-6; 9 bases are a match to TRBD1. Germline V CDR1 and CDR2: LNHDA, SQIVND (reference sequence). This CDR3 comprises 15 residues. Trimming at V came to 5 bases and at J to 6 bases, leaving 5 bases not matched to a gene. The CDR3 bases are TGTGCCAGTAGTGGGGGACAGGGCGGTAATTCACCCCTCCACTTT. Residues: CASSGGQGGNSPLHF.

V gene TRBV11-3 combines with J gene TRBJ2-3; D unresolved. Germline V gene lookup returns CDR1 SGHNT and CDR2 YENEEA. The CDR3 extends over 13 amino acids. V was pared by 2 bases and J by 4 bases, with 7 bases between. CDR3 amino acids: CASSLNTADTQYF. The CDR3 nucleotides read TGTGCCAGCAGCTTAAACACAGCAGATACGCAGTATTTT.

This clonotype was detected many times. The chain joins TRBV5-4 to TRBJ2-3; D gene ambiguous. V was pared by 0 bases and J by 4 bases, with 12 bases between. Germline assignment: CDR1 SGHNT and CDR2 YYREEE (reference sequence). CDR3 length equals 15 residues. The CDR3 DNA sequence: TGTGCCAGCAGCTTGGACTGGACCCGGCCAGATACGCAGTATTTT. Encoded protein: CASSLDWTRPDTQYF.

This clonotype came up many times. V and J are TRBV2 and TRBJ1-1; the match to TRBD1 covers 7 bases. The germline V gene encodes CDR1 SNHLY and CDR2 FYNNEI. The length of the CDR3 is 11 residues. Trimming removed 6 bases from V and 8 bases from J; junction bases left unmatched: 3. CDR3 amino acids: CASSSGQEAFF. The CDR3 DNA is TGTGCCAGCAGCTCGGGACAGGAAGCTTTCTTT.

This clonotype was counted ten times or more. The chain employs TRBV6-5 and TRBJ2-1; possibly TRBD1 for D (5 bases). Germline V gene data show CDR1 as MNHEY and CDR2 as SVGAGI. Trimming removed 0 bases at V and 9 bases at J, with 24 bases between. The CDR3 length is 18 residues. CDR3 residues: CASSYSMVRQGQGGEQFF. The CDR3 DNA reads TGTGCCAGCAGTTACTCGATGGTTCGGCAGGGCCAGGGCGGTGAGCAGTTCTTC.

This clonotype appeared many times. This chain uses TRBV5-1 with TRBJ1-1, with D maybe TRBD1 (5 bases). V lost 2 bases, J lost 5 bases, and 13 bases lay in between. The germline CDR1 and CDR2 sequences are SGHRS and YFSETQ. CDR3 length: 14 amino acids. The CDR3 coding sequence is TGCGCCAGCAGCTTTGTCGGGGGGAGTACTGAAGCTTTCTTT. It translates to CASSFVGGSTEAFF.

This clonotype has at least ten counts. V usage is TRBV6-4 and J usage is TRBJ1-1, with a weak D call TRBD1 (5 bases). Germline V CDR1 and CDR2: MRHNA, SNTAGT. The CDR3 extends over 13 amino acids. The V end was cut by 6 bases, the J end by 3 bases, with 11 bases between. The CDR3: CASRGWGDTEAFF. CDR3 DNA: TGTGCCAGCAGGGGCTGGGGGGACACTGAAGCTTTCTTT.

This clonotype was found many times. The chain links TRBV18 to TRBJ2-1; 8 bases agree with TRBD2. Germline assignment: CDR1 KGHSH and CDR2 LQKENI. Germline trimming cut 3 bases from V and 0 bases from J; bases unmatched to any gene: 1. The CDR3 totals 15 residues. The CDR3 DNA follows: TGTGCCAGCTCACCCAGCGGGAGCTCCTACAATGAGCAGTTCTTC. The encoded protein is CASSPSGSSYNEQFF.

The genes are TRBV28 and TRBJ1-1, with D possibly TRBD1 on 6 matching bases. The CDR3 has 15 residues. Trimming took off 2 bases at V and 1 base at J, with 11 bases between the two ends. Per germline, CDR1 MDHEN and CDR2 SYDVKM. The DNA of the CDR3 is TGTGCCAGCAGTTTACAGGGGCGGGGGAACACTGAAGCTTTCTTT. Protein sequence: CASSLQGRGNTEAFF.

This sequence joins TRBV10-2 and TRBJ1-6; 8 bases agree with TRBD1. This CDR3 region has 18 residues. V gave up 0 bases and J gave up 0 bases; unmatched junction bases: 4. CDR1 is WSHSY, CDR2 SAAADI, per germline. This chain's CDR3 is CASSESETGASYNSPLHF. CDR3 coding DNA: TGCGCCAGCAGTGAGTCGGAGACAGGGGCCTCCTATAATTCACCCCTCCACTTT.